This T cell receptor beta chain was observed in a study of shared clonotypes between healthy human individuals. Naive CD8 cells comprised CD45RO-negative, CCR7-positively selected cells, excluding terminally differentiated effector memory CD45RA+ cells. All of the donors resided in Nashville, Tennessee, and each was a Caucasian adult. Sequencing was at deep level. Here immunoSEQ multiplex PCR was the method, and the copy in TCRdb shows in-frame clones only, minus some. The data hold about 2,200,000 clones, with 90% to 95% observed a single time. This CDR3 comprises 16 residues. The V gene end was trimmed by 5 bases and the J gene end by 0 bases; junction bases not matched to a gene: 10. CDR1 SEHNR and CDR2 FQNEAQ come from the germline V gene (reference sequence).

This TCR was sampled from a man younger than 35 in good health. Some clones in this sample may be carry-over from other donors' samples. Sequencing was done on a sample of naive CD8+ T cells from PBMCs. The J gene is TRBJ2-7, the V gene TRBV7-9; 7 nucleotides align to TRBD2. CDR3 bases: TGTGCCAGCAGCCCGCTAGCGGTGGGGTTCTCCTACGAGCAGTACTTC. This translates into CASSPLAVGFSYEQYF.